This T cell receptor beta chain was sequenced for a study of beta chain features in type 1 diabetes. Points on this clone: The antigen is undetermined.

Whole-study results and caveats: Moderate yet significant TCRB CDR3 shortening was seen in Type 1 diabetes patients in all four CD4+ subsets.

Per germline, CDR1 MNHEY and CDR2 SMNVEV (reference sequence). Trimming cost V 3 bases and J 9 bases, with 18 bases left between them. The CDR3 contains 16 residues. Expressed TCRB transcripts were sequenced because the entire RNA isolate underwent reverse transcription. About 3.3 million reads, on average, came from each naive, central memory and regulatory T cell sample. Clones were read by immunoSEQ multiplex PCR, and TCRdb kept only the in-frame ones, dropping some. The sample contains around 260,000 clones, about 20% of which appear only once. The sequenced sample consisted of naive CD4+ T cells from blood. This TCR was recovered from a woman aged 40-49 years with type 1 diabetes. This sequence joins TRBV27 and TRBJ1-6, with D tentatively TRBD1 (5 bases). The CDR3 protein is CASSFTWGFGSSPLHF. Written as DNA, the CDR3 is TGTGCCAGCAGTTTTACGTGGGGGTTCGGGAGTTCACCCCTCCACTTT.